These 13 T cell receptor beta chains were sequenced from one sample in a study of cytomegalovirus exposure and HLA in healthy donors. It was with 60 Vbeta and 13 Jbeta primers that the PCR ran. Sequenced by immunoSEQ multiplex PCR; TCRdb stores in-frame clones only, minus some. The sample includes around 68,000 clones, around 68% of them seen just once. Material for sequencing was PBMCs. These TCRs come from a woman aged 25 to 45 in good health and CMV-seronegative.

CDR3 in amino acids: CASSQVARGRGEDGYTF. For the CDR3, the DNA is TGTGCCAGCAGCCAAGTGGCCCGTGGCAGGGGAGAGGATGGCTACACCTTC. The chain recombines TRBV4-2 with TRBJ1-2, with a tentative D call TRBD1 (6 bases). The length of the CDR3 is 17 residues. Germline loops: CDR1 LGHNA, CDR2 YNFKEQ. The V and J ends lost 1 base and 6 bases respectively, with 21 bases between them.

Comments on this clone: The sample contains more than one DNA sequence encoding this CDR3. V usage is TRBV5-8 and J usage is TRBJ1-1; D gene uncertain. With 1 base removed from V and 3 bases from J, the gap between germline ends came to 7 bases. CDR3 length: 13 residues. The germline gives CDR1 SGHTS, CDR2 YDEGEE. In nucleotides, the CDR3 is TGTGCCAGCAGCTTGAACAGAGACACTGAAGCTTTCTTT. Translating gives CASSLNRDTEAFF.

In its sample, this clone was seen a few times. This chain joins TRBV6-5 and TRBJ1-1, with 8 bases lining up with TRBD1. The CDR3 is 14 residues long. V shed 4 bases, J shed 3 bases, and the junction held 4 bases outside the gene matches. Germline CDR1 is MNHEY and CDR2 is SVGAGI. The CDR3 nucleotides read TGTGCCAGCAGTTCTCGGACAGGGTACACTGAAGCTTTCTTT. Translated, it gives CASSSRTGYTEAFF.

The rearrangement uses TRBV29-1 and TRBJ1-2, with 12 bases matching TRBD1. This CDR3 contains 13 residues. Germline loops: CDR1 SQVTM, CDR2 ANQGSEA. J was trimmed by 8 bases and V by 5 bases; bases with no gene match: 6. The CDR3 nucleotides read TGCAGCGTTCTTCCGGGACAGGGGGCAGGCTACACCTTC. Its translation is CSVLPGQGAGYTF. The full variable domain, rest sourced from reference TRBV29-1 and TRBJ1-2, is SAVISQKPSRDICQRGTSLTIQCQVDSQVTMMFWYRQQPGQSLTLIATANQGSEATYESGFVIDKFPISRPNLTFSTLTVSNMSPEDSSIYLCSVLPGQGAGYTFGSGTRLTVV.

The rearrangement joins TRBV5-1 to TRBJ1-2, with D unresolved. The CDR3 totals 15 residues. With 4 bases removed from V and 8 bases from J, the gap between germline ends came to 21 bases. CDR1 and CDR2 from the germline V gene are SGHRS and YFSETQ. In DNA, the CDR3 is TGCGCCAGCAGCCTTGGACTGGTGGCGGCCCTAGGCTACACCTTC. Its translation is CASSLGLVAALGYTF.

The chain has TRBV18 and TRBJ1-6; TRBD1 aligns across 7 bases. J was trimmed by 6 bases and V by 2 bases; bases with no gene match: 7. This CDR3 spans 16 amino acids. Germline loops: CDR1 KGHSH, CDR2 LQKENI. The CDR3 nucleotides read TGTGCCAGCTCACCAATACCGGGACAGACTAATTCACCCCTCCACTTT. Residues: CASSPIPGQTNSPLHF.

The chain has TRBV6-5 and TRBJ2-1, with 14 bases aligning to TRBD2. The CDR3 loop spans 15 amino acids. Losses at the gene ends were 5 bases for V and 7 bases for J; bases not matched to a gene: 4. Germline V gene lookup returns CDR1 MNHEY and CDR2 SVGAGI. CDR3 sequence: CASSLGTSGGNEQFF. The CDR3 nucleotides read TGTGCCAGCAGTCTTGGGACTAGCGGGGGAAATGAGCAGTTCTTC.

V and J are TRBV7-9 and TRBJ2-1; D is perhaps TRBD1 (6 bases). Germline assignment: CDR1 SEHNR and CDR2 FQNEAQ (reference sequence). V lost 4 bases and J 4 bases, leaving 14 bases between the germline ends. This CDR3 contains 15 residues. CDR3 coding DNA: TGTGCCAGCAGCTCATACAGGGTAAGGTACAATGAGCAGTTCTTC. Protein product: CASSSYRVRYNEQFF. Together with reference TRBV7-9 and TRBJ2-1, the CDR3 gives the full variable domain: DTGVSQNPRHKITKRGQNVTFRCDPISEHNRLYWYRQTLGQGPEFLTYFQNEAQLEKSRLLSDRFSAERPKGSFSTLEIQRTEQGDSAMYLCASSSYRVRYNEQFFGPGTRLTVL.

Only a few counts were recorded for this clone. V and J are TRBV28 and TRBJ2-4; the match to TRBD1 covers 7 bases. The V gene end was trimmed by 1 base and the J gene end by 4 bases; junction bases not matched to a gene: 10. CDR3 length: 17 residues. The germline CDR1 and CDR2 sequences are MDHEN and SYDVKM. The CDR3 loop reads CASSLSAIGTEKNIQYF. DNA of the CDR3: TGTGCCAGCAGTTTATCTGCTATAGGGACAGAGAAAAACATTCAGTACTTC. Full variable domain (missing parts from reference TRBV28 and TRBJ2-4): DVKVTQSSRYLVKRTGEKVFLECVQDMDHENMFWYRQDPGLGLRLIYFSYDVKMKEKGDIPEGYSVSREKKERFSLILESASTNQTSMYLCASSLSAIGTEKNIQYFGAGTRLSVL.

The CDR3 protein is CASIRTVGGETQYF. For the CDR3, the DNA is TGCGCCAGCATTCGGACAGTTGGGGGAGAGACCCAGTACTTC. The chain combines TRBV10-2 with TRBJ2-5; TRBD1 might be the D (6 bases). The CDR3 totals 14 residues. Germline values: CDR1 WSHSY, CDR2 SAAADI. The V end lost 7 bases, the J end lost 4 bases, and 16 bases lay between the germline ends.

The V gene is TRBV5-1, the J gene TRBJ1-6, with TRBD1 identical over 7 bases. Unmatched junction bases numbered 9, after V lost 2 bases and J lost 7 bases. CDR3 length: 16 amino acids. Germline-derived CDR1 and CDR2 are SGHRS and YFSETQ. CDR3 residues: CASSFQRQGDNSPLHF. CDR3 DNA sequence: TGCGCCAGCAGCTTCCAGCGACAGGGAGACAATTCACCCCTCCACTTT. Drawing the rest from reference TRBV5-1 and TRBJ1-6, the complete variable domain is KAGVTQTPRYLIKTRGQQVTLSCSPISGHRSVSWYQQTPGQGLQFLFEYFSETQRNKGNFPGRFSGRQFSNSRSEMNVSTLELGDSALYLCASSFQRQGDNSPLHFGNGTRLTVT.

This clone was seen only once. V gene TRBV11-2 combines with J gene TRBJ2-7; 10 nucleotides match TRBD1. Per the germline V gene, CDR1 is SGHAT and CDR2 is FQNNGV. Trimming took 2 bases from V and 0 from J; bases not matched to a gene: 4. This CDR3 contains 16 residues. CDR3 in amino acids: CASSLRGQGTSYEQYF. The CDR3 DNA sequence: TGTGCCAGCAGCTTACGGGGACAGGGGACCTCCTACGAGCAGTACTTC.

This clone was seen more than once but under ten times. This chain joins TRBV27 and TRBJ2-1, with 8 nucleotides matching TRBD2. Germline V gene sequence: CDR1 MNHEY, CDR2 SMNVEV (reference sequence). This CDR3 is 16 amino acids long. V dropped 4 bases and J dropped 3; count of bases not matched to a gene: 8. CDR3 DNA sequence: TGTGCCAGCAGTTCGATAACTAGCGGACTCTACAATGAGCAGTTCTTC. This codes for CASSSITSGLYNEQFF.